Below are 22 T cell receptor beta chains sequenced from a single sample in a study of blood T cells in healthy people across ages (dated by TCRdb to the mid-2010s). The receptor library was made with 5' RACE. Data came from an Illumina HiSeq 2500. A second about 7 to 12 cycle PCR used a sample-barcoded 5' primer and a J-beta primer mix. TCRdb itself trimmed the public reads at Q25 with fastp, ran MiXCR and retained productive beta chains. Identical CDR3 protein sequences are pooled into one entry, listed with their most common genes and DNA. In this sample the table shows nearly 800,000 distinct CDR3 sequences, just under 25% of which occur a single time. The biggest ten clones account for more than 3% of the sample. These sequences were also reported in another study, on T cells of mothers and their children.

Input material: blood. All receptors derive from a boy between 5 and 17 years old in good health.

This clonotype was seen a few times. CDR3 in amino acids: CASSEQENYGYTF. CDR3 in DNA: TGTGCCAGCAGTGAGCAGGAGAACTATGGCTACACCTTC. This chain links TRBV25-1 with TRBJ1-2, with D unresolved. The CDR3 has 13 residues. The germline CDR1 and CDR2 sequences are MGHDK and SYGVNS. Trimming removed 3 bases at V and 2 bases at J, with 7 bases between.

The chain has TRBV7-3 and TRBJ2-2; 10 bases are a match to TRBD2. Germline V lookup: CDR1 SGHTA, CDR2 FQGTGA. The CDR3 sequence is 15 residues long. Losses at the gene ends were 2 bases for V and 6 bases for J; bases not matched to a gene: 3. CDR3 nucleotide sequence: TGTGCCAGCAGCTTATTAGCGGGAGGTCCCGGGGAGCTGTTTTTT. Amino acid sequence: CASSLLAGGPGELFF.

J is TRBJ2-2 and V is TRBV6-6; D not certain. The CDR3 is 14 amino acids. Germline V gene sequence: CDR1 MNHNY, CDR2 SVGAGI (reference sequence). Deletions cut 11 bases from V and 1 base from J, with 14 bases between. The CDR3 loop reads CAVRLGKNTGELFF. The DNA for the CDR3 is TGTGCCGTCCGTCTTGGAAAGAACACCGGGGAGCTGTTTTTT.

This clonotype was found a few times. The CDR3 sequence is CASTEGVARQYF. CDR3 bases: TGTGCCAGCACCGAAGGAGTAGCTAGGCAGTATTTT. V and J are TRBV2 and TRBJ2-3; D gene unclear. This CDR3 is built from 12 residues. Germline V lookup: CDR1 SNHLY, CDR2 FYNNEI. Trimming pared 7 bases from V and 11 bases from J, leaving 16 bases between.

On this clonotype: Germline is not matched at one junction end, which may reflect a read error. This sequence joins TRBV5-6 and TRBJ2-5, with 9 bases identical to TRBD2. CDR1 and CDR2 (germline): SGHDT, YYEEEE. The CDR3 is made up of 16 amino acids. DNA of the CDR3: TGTGCCAGCAGCCCCTGGACTAGCGCCGGCCAAGAGATCCAGTACTTC. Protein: CASSPWTSAGQEIQYF.

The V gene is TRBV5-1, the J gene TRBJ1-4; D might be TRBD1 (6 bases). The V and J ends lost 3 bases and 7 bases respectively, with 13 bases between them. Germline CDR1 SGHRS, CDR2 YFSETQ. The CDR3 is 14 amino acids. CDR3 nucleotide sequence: TGCGCCAGCAGCTCAGGAGGGGGAGTTGAAAAACTGTTTTTT. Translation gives CASSSGGGVEKLFF.

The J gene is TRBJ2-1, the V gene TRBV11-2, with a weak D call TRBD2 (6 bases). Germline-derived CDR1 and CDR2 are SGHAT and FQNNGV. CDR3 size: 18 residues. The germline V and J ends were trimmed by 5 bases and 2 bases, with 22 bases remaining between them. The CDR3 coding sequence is TGTGCCAGCAGCCTAACAACCCGACTAGATGGTACCTACAATGAGCAGTTCTTC. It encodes CASSLTTRLDGTYNEQFF.

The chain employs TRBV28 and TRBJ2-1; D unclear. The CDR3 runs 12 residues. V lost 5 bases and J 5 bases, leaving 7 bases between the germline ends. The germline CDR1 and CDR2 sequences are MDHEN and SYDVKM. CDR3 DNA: TGTGCCAGCAGTGAGAGGAACAATGAGCAGTTCTTC. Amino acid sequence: CASSERNNEQFF. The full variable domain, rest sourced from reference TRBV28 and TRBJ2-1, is DVKVTQSSRYLVKRTGEKVFLECVQDMDHENMFWYRQDPGLGLRLIYFSYDVKMKEKGDIPEGYSVSREKKERFSLILESASTNQTSMYLCASSERNNEQFFGPGTRLTVL.

The CDR3 loop reads CASSLMGAAGYEQYF. The CDR3 DNA reads TGTGCCAGCAGCTTAATGGGGGCGGCGGGCTACGAGCAGTACTTC. J is TRBJ2-7 and V is TRBV7-3, with a tentative D call TRBD1 (6 bases). Per germline, CDR1 SGHTA and CDR2 FQGTGA. V was cut by 1 base and J by 3 bases, with 13 bases left in between. The CDR3 contains 15 residues.

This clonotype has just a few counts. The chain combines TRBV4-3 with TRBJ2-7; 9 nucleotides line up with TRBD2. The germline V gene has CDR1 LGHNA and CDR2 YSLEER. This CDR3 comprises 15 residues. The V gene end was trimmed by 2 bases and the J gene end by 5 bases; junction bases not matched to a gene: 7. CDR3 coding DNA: TGCGCCAGCAGCCAACAATTGCGGGAGGGGCACGAGCAGTACTTC. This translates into CASSQQLREGHEQYF.

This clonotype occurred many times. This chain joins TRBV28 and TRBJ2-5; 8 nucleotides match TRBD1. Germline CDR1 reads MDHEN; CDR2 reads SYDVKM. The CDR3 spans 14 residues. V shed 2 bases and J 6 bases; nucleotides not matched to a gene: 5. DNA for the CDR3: TGTGCCAGCAGTTTACAGGGGGCTTTTAAGACCCAGTACTTC. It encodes CASSLQGAFKTQYF.

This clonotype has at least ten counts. Here the CDR3 reads CASSTIAGGLVNIQYF. The CDR3 nucleotides are TGTGCCAGCAGCACAATAGCGGGGGGGCTGGTGAACATTCAGTACTTC. The chain employs TRBV7-8 and TRBJ2-4, with TRBD2 matching over 11 bases. Germline V gene data show CDR1 as SGHVS and CDR2 as FQNEAQ. This CDR3 has 16 residues. The trim removed 5 bases at V and 7 bases at J, leaving 10 bases unmatched.

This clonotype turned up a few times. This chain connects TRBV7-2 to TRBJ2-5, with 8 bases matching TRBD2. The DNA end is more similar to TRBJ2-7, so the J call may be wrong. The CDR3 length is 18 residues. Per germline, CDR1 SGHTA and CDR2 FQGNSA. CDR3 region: CASSLDGTRIFPRYEQYF. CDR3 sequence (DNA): TGTGCCAGCAGCCTCGATGGGACTAGAATCTTTCCCCGCTACGAGCAGTACTTC.

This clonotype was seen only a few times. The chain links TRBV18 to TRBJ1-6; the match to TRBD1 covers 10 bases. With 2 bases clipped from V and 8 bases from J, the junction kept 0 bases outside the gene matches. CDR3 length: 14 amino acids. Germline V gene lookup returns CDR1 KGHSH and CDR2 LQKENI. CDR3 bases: TGTGCCAGCTCACCAGGGACAGGGGATTCACCCCTCCACTTT. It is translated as CASSPGTGDSPLHF.

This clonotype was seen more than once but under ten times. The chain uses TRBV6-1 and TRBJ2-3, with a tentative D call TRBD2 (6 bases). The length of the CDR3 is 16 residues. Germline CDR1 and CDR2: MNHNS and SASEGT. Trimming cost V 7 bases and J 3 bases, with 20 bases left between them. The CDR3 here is CASKTRRAGRTDTQYF. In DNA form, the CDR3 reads TGTGCCAGCAAAACGAGGAGGGCGGGTCGAACAGATACGCAGTATTTT.

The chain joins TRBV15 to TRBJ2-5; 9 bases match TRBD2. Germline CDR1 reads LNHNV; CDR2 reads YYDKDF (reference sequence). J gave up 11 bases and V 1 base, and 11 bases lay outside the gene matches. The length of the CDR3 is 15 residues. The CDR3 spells CATSRGVAGAGEQYF. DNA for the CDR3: TGTGCCACCAGCAGAGGGGTAGCGGGAGCTGGGGAGCAGTACTTC.

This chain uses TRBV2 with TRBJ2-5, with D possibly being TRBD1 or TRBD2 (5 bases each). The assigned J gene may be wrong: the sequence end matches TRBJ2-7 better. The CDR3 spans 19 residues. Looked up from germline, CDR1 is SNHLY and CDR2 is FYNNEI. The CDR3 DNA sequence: TGTGCCAGCAGCTACACCCCGGGACGGGAATGGAAATACTCCTACGAGCAGTACTTC. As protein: CASSYTPGREWKYSYEQYF.

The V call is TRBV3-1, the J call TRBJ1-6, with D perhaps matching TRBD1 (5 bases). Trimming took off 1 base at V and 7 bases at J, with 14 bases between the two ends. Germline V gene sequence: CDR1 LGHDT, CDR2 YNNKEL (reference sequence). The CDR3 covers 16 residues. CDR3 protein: CASSQGAGRGNSPLHF. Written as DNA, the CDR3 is TGTGCCAGCAGCCAAGGGGCGGGACGGGGAAATTCACCCCTCCACTTT.

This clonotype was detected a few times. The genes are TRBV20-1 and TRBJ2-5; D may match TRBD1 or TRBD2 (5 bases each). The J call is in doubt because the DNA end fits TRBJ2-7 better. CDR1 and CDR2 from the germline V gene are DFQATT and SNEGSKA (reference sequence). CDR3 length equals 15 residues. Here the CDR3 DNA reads TGCAGTGCTAGAGATCTGCTGGGACCAATCTACGAGCAGTACTTC. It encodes CSARDLLGPIYEQYF.

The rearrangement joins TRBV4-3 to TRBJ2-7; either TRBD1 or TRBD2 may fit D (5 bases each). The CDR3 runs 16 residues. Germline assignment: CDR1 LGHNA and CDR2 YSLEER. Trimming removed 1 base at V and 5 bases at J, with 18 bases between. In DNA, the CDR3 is TGCGCCAGCAGCCAAGGGTACCAGACCCTGGGGGACGAGCAGTACTTC. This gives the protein CASSQGYQTLGDEQYF.

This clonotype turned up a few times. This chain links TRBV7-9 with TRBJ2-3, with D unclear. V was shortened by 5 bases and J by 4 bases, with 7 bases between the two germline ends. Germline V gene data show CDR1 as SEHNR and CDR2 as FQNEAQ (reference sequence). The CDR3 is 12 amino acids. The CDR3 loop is CASSGLSDTQYF. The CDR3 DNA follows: TGTGCCAGCAGCGGCCTCTCAGATACGCAGTATTTT.

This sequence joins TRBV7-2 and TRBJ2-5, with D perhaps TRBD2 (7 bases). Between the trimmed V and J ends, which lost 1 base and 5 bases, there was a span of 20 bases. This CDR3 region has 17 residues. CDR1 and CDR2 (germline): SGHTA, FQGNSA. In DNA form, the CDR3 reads TGTGCCAGCAGCTTAGGAGTAGTCGGGGGGCGCTCGGAGACCCAGTACTTC. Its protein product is CASSLGVVGGRSETQYF.